The 4 T cell receptor beta chains reported below all come from one sample, sequenced in a study of shared clonotypes between healthy human individuals. Sequenced by immunoSEQ multiplex PCR; TCRdb stores in-frame clones only, minus some. Found here are 2 million or so clones, about 95% of them singletons; the top ten hold 0.85% to 1.2%. Naive-designated CD8 cells lacked CD45RO, were positively enriched for CCR7, and omitted terminally differentiated effector memory CD45RA+ cells. What was sequenced was naive CD8+ T cells sorted from blood. Receptors originate from a man aged 18 to 35 in good health.

With regard to this clone: Other DNA sequences in this sample translate to the same CDR3. The chain combines TRBV7-9 with TRBJ2-1; 8 bases are shared with TRBD1. Germline V gives CDR1 SEHNR, CDR2 FQNEAQ (reference sequence). The V segment lost 1 base and the J segment 6 bases; nucleotides outside the gene matches: 5. The CDR3 is 15 residues long. DNA for the CDR3: TGTGCCAGCAGCTTAGGCCAGGGGGCGGTCAATGAGCAGTTCTTC. As protein: CASSLGQGAVNEQFF.

The J gene is TRBJ2-1, the V gene TRBV5-1, with D possibly matching TRBD2 (5 bases). Looked up from germline, CDR1 is SGHRS and CDR2 is YFSETQ. V dropped 0 bases and J dropped 2 bases, with 12 bases sitting between them. The CDR3 consists of 16 residues. The CDR3 bases are TGCGCCAGCAGCTTGGACGGAAATAGCGCCTACAATGAGCAGTTCTTC. It is translated as CASSLDGNSAYNEQFF.

In this sample, this clone turned up once. This chain uses TRBV2 with TRBJ2-7; D remains ambiguous. The V end was cut by 6 bases, the J end by 3 bases, with 12 bases between. Germline V gives CDR1 SNHLY, CDR2 FYNNEI. The CDR3 is 13 residues long. The CDR3: CASRGLSNYEQYF. In DNA form, the CDR3 reads TGTGCCAGCAGGGGTCTTTCAAACTACGAGCAGTACTTC. Filled out from reference TRBV2 and TRBJ2-7, the complete variable domain reads EPEVTQTPSHQVTQMGQEVILRCVPISNHLYFYWYRQILGQKVEFLVSFYNNEISEKSEIFDDQFSVERPDGSNFTLKIRSTKLEDSAMYFCASRGLSNYEQYFGPGTRLTVT.

The CDR3 DNA sequence: TGCAGCGTTGATTTGAGGGGCCTGGGCACCGGGGAGCTGTTTTTT. Translated: CSVDLRGLGTGELFF. The chain links TRBV29-1 to TRBJ2-2; the D call may be TRBD1 or TRBD2 (5 bases each). Germline CDR1 SQVTM, CDR2 ANQGSEA. V gave up 3 bases and J gave up 4 bases, with 15 bases separating them. CDR3 length: 15 residues.